This paragraph reports one TCR beta chain. What it recognizes is unknown. At the deep level, the assay was run. Repertoires were generated with immunoSEQ multiplex PCR, while TCRdb's copy carries only in-frame clones and drops some. The repertoire consists of about 2 million clones, with just under 95% occurring once and the leading ten covering 1.1%. Naive CD8 cells lacked CD45RO and underwent positive selection for CCR7, leaving out terminally differentiated effector memory CD45RA+ cells. All donors qualified as healthy HIV-negative adults and had experienced no recent acute infections or vaccinations. CDR1 SGHRS and CDR2 YFSETQ come from the germline V gene. There are 15 residues in the CDR3. Losses at the gene ends were 4 bases for V and 2 bases for J; bases not matched to a gene: 9. This sample was taken from a study of shared clonotypes between healthy human individuals. Whole-study findings and limits: Rarefaction showed sorted-subset sequencing was incomplete despite large depth. In a handful of donors, around 5% of naive CD4 clonotypes appeared in common.

Sequencing was performed on naive CD8+ T cells sorted from blood. The source of this sequence is a man between 18 and 35 years old in good health. The rearrangement uses TRBV5-1 and TRBJ2-7; 7 bases map to TRBD1. The CDR3 nucleotides read TGCGCCAGCAGCCCGACAGGGCTAGTCCCCTACGAGCAGTACTTC. This sequence encodes CASSPTGLVPYEQYF.